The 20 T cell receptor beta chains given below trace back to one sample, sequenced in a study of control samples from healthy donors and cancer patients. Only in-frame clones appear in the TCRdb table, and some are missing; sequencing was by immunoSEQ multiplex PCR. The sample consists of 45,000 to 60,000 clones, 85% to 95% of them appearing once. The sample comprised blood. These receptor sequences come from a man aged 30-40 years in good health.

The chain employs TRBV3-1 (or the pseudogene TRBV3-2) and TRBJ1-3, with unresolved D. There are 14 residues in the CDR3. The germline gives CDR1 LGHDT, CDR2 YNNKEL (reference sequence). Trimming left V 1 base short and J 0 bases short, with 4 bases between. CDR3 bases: TGTGCCAGCAGCCAAGGCCCCTCTGGAAACACCATATATTTT. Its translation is CASSQGPSGNTIYF.

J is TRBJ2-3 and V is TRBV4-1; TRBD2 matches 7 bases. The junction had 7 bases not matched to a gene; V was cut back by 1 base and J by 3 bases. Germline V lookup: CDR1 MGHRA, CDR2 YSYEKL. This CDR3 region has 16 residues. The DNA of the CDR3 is TGCGCCAGCAGCCAAGGGGAGTGGGGGGGGACAGATACGCAGTATTTT. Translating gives CASSQGEWGGTDTQYF.

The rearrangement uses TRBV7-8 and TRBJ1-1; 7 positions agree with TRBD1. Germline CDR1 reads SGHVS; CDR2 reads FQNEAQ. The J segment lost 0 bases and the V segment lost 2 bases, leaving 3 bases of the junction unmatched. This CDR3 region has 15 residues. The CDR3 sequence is CASSLPGGVNTEAFF. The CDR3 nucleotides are TGTGCCAGCAGCTTACCAGGGGGGGTGAACACTGAAGCTTTCTTT.

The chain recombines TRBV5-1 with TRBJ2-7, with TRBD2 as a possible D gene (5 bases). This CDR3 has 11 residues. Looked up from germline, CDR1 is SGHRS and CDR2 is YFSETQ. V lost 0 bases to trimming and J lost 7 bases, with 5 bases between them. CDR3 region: CASSLAGEQYF. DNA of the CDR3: TGCGCCAGCAGCTTGGCGGGGGAGCAGTACTTC. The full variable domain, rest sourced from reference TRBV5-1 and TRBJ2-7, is KAGVTQTPRYLIKTRGQQVTLSCSPISGHRSVSWYQQTPGQGLQFLFEYFSETQRNKGNFPGRFSGRQFSNSRSEMNVSTLELGDSALYLCASSLAGEQYFGPGTRLTVT.

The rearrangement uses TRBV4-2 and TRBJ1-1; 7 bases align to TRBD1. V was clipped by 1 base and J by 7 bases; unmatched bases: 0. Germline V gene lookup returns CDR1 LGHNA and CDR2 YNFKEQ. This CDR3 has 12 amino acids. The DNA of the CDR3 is TGTGCCAGCAGCCAAGGGACAGGTGAAGCTTTCTTT. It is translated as CASSQGTGEAFF.

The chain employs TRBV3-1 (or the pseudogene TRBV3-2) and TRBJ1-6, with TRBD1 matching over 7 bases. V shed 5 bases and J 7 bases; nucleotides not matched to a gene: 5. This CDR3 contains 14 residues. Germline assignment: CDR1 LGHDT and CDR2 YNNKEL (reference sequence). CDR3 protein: CASSFGQENSPLHF. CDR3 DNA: TGTGCCAGCAGCTTTGGACAGGAAAATTCACCCCTCCACTTT.

The CDR3 reads CSASTGTGNTIYF. DNA of the CDR3: TGCAGTGCTAGTACAGGGACTGGAAACACCATATATTTT. This rearrangement joins TRBV20-1 to TRBJ1-3, with D perhaps TRBD1 (6 bases). V was pared by 3 bases and J by 2 bases, with 8 bases between. This CDR3 is built from 13 residues. The V gene's germline CDR1 is DFQATT and CDR2 SNEGSKA (reference sequence).

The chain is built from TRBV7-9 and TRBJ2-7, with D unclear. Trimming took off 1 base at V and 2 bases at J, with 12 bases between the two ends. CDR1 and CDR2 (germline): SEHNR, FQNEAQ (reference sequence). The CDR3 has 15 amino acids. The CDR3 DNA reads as TGTGCCAGCAGCTTAGGAAGGTTAGGCCCCTACGAGCAGTACTTC. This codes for CASSLGRLGPYEQYF. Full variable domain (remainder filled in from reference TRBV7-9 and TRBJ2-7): DTGVSQNPRHKITKRGQNVTFRCDPISEHNRLYWYRQTLGQGPEFLTYFQNEAQLEKSRLLSDRFSAERPKGSFSTLEIQRTEQGDSAMYLCASSLGRLGPYEQYFGPGTRLTVT.

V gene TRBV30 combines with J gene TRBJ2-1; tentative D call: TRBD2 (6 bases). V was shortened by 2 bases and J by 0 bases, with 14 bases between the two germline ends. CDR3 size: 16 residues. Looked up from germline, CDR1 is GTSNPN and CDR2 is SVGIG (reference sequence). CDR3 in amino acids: CAWSHGTSSSYNEQFF. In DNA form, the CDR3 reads TGTGCCTGGAGTCATGGGACTTCTAGCTCCTACAATGAGCAGTTCTTC.

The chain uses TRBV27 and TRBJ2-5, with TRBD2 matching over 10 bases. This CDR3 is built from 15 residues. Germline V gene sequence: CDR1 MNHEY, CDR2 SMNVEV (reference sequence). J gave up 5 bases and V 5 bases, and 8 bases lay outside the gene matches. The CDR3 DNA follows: TGTGCCAGCAGTCCCCCGGGGACTAGCGTCGAGACCCAGTACTTC. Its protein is CASSPPGTSVETQYF.

CDR3 in amino acids: CAISESTYEQYF. The CDR3 DNA follows: TGTGCCATCAGTGAGTCGACCTACGAGCAGTACTTC. This rearrangement joins TRBV10-3 to TRBJ2-7; D gene unclear. The CDR3 is 12 amino acids. CDR1 and CDR2 from the germline V gene are ENHRY and SYGVKD. Between the trimmed V and J ends, which lost 0 bases and 2 bases, there was a span of 2 bases.

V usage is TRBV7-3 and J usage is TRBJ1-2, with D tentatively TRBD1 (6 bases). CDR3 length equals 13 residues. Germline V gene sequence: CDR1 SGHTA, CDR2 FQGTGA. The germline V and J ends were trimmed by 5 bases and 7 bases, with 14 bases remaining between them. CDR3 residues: CASSPWEGGGYTF. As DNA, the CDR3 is TGTGCCAGCAGCCCATGGGAGGGGGGTGGCTACACCTTC.

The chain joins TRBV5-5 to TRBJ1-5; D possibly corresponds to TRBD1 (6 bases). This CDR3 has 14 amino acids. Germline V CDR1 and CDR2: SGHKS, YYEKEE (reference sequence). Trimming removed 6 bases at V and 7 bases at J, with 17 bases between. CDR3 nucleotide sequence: TGTGCCAGCACCCTAGGGGGGACGGGACAGCCCCAGCATTTT. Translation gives CASTLGGTGQPQHF.

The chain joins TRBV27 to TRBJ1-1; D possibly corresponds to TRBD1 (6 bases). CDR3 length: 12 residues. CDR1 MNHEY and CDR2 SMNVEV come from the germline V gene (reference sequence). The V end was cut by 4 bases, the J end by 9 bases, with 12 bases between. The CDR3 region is CASSSTGHKAFF. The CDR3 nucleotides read TGTGCCAGCAGTTCGACAGGTCATAAAGCTTTCTTT.

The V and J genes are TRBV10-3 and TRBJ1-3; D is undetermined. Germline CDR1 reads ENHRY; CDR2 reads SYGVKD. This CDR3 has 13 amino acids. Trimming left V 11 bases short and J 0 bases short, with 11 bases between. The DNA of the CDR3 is TGTGCCTCCCGTGGCCTCTCTGGAAACACCATATATTTT. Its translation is CASRGLSGNTIYF.

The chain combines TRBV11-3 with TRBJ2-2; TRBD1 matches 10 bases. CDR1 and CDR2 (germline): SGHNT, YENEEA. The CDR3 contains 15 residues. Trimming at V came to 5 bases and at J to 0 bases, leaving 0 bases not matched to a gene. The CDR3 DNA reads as TGTGCCAGCAGCGACAGGGGGCCGAACACCGGGGAGCTGTTTTTT. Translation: CASSDRGPNTGELFF.

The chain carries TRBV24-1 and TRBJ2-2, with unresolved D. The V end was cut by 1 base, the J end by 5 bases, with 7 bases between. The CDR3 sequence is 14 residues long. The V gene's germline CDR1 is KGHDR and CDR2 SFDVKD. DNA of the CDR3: TGTGCCACCAGTGATTTATATCCGACCGGGGAGCTGTTTTTT. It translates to CATSDLYPTGELFF.

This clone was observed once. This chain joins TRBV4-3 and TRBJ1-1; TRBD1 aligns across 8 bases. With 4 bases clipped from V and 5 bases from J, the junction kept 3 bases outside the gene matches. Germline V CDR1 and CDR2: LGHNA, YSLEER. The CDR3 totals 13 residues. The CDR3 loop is CASSLTGGTEAFF. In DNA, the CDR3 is TGCGCCAGCAGCCTTACAGGGGGTACTGAAGCTTTCTTT.

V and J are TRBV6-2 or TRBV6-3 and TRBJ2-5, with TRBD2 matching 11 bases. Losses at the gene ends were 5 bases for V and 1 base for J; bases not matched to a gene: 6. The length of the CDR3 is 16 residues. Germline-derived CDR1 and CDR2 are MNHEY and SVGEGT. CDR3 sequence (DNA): TGTGCCAGCAGTCCCCTTACTAGCGGGGGCCAAGAGACCCAGTACTTC. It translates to CASSPLTSGGQETQYF.

The CDR3, as DNA: TGTGCCAGCAGCCAAGATTTTAGCGGGGGGGCCGAAGAGACCCAGTACTTC. Translation gives CASSQDFSGGAEETQYF. This chain joins TRBV14 and TRBJ2-5; 11 positions agree with TRBD2. The ends lost 0 bases at V and 3 bases at J; junction bases unmatched: 6. Germline assignment: CDR1 SGHDN and CDR2 FVKESK. The CDR3 is made up of 17 amino acids.